Listed here are 8 T cell receptor beta chains from one sample, sequenced in a study of T cell repertoires in cytomegalovirus infection. TCRdb re-analysed the reads in MiXCR, keeping a single row per CDR3 protein. The table lists some 600,000 distinct CDR3 sequences, less than 25% of them singletons. Sequencing was done on a sample of CD8+ T cells from PBMCs. The source of these receptors is a human donor in good health (CMV status not recorded). Some clones in this sample may be carry-over from other donors' samples.

This clonotype was seen repeatedly, ten times or more. The rearrangement uses TRBV7-2 and TRBJ1-4; D is unresolved. The V end lost 2 bases, the J end lost 12 bases, and 13 bases lay between the germline ends. The CDR3 runs to 13 residues. Germline V gene data show CDR1 as SGHTA and CDR2 as FQGNSA. The CDR3 bases are TGTGCCAGCAGCTTAATCGACGGGAAAGAACTGTTTTTT. It codes for CASSLIDGKELFF.

This clonotype was counted between two and nine times. The chain couples TRBV5-4 to TRBJ2-1, with D perhaps TRBD2 (6 bases). Germline V lookup: CDR1 SGHNT, CDR2 YYREEE (reference sequence). V was shortened by 3 bases and J by 7 bases, with 38 bases between the two germline ends. This CDR3 contains 22 residues. The CDR3 sequence is CASSSEAGGRTGVDPTWNEQFF. The CDR3 DNA reads TGTGCCAGCAGCTCTGAAGCCGGCGGTAGGACGGGGGTAGACCCTACGTGGAATGAGCAGTTCTTC.

The chain is built from TRBV14 and TRBJ2-7, with 12 bases aligning to TRBD2. The junction had 9 bases not matched to a gene; V was cut back by 0 bases and J by 3 bases. The CDR3 runs 18 residues. The germline V gene encodes CDR1 SGHDN and CDR2 FVKESK. The CDR3 coding sequence is TGTGCCAGCAGCCAAGATACGGGTGGACTAGCGGGGAGCTACGAGCAGTACTTC. It yields the protein CASSQDTGGLAGSYEQYF. Full variable domain (remainder filled in from reference TRBV14 and TRBJ2-7): EAGVTQFPSHSVIEKGQTVTLRCDPISGHDNLYWYRRVMGKEIKFLLHFVKESKQDESGMPNNRFLAERTGGTYSTLKVQPAELEDSGVYFCASSQDTGGLAGSYEQYFGPGTRLTVT.

As to this clonotype: It may be a read error: a sequence one base away is much more abundant. The gene calls are TRBV12-3 or TRBV12-4 and TRBJ2-1, with D tentatively TRBD1 (5 bases). The CDR3 loop spans 12 amino acids. CDR3 DNA sequence: TGTGTCAGCAGTCAGGGTAACGGGGAGCAGTTCTTC. Protein: CVSSQGNGEQFF.

This clonotype was recorded many times. The chain couples TRBV7-9 to TRBJ1-2; D is undetermined. CDR1 is SEHNR, CDR2 FQNEAQ, per germline (reference sequence). Trimming took 6 bases from V and 8 from J, leaving 10 bases between them. This CDR3 contains 11 residues. The DNA for the CDR3 is TGTGCCAGCAGTTTATCGGGGGGCTACACCTTC. This encodes CASSLSGGYTF.

This rearrangement joins TRBV20-1 to TRBJ1-2; D is ambiguous. The germline V gene has CDR1 DFQATT and CDR2 SNEGSKA (reference sequence). Trimming took 0 bases from V and 5 from J, leaving 19 bases between them. This CDR3 contains 16 residues. The CDR3 coding sequence is TGCAGTGCTAGAGATCGCCAGAGCCCAAGGCTTTATGGCTACACCTTC. This gives the protein CSARDRQSPRLYGYTF.

Many counts were recorded for this clonotype. This chain connects TRBV28 to TRBJ2-7; D possibly corresponds to TRBD1 (6 bases). This CDR3 has 15 amino acids. V was clipped by 10 bases and J by 2 bases, with 21 bases between them. Germline values: CDR1 MDHEN, CDR2 SYDVKM. CDR3 coding DNA: TGTGCCACCCTATCAGGGGCCGAATTTCCCTACGAGCAGTACTTC. Translated: CATLSGAEFPYEQYF.

The chain joins TRBV29-1 to TRBJ2-5, with TRBD2 identical over 8 bases. Germline CDR1 reads SQVTM; CDR2 reads ANQGSEA. The CDR3 has 14 residues. V lost 6 bases, J lost 9 bases, and 15 bases stayed unmatched. The CDR3 is CSVPGLGDARAQYF. The CDR3 region has the DNA TGCAGCGTCCCGGGACTAGGAGACGCAAGGGCCCAGTACTTC.